Listed here is a single TCR beta chain. The entry originates in a study of CD8+ T cells in alopecia areata. The CDR3 length is 13 residues. The ends were cut back, 2 bases at V and 5 bases at J, with 10 bases in the middle. CDR1 is MNHEY and CDR2 is SVGAGI in the germline V gene. Isolated RNA was reverse transcribed into cDNA used as the sequencing template. Sequenced by immunoSEQ multiplex PCR; TCRdb stores in-frame clones only, minus some. Among 170,000 or so clones listed, about 60% were seen once. The treatment: oral pan-JAK inhibitor, 5-10 mg twice daily. The receptor was derived from a human donor with alopecia areata. Sample: CD8+ T cells sorted from blood, taken at week 24, from a patient treated with tofacitinib. This chain joins TRBV6-5 and TRBJ2-7; D might be TRBD1 (6 bases). The CDR3 bases are TGTGCCAGCAGTTACGCCGGACAGAACGAGCAGTACTTC. Encoded protein: CASSYAGQNEQYF.